The TCR beta chain under discussion was sequenced for a study of blood T cell repertoires in COVID-19. Across the study: In each case, the material was cDNA or gDNA derived from T cells, B-cell-depleted T cells, or PBMCs.

Recovered Cohort 3 donors showed two negative PCRs, clearance, or symptom resolution. The assay was immunoSEQ multiplex PCR, and TCRdb's table has in-frame clones only and misses some. Of around 130,000 clones in the sample, about 86% are singletons; the top ten hold approximately 2.3%. This CDR3 is 16 amino acids long. From germline, CDR1 is LNHDA and CDR2 SQIVND (reference sequence). The ends lost 3 bases at V and 2 bases at J; junction bases unmatched: 6. Material: PBMCs or T cells enriched from blood (not recorded which). The source of this sequence is a woman in her fifties or sixties who had recovered from COVID-19. This chain joins TRBV19 and TRBJ1-5; TRBD1 aligns across 8 bases. As DNA, the CDR3 is TGTGCCAGTAGTATCCAGGGGGCACGGGGCAATCAGCCCCAGCATTTT. Protein: CASSIQGARGNQPQHF.